This TCR beta chain stems from a study of beta chain features in type 1 diabetes. Points from the study as a whole: Overrepresentation of cells with high TCR expression could result from cDNA sequencing.

The investigators reverse transcribed all of the isolated RNA, so they sequenced expressed TCRB transcripts. Data came from immunoSEQ multiplex PCR; TCRdb stores just in-frame clones and leaves some out. The table includes 120,000 to 150,000 clones, 6.9% detected once. This clone was picked up a small number of times. What it recognizes is unknown. Germline CDR1 and CDR2: SEHNR and FQNEAQ (reference sequence). The germline V and J ends were trimmed by 5 bases and 6 bases, with 13 bases remaining between them. The CDR3 has 13 residues. The V and J genes are TRBV7-9 and TRBJ1-2; D uncertain. The sample taken for sequencing was central memory CD4+ T cells from blood. The origin of this receptor is a woman between 25 and 40 years old in good health. CDR3 coding DNA: TGTGCCAGCAGCCGCCAAAAAGAGAATGGCTACACCTTC. Its protein is CASSRQKENGYTF. The whole variable domain, remainder taken from reference TRBV7-9 and TRBJ1-2, is DTGVSQNPRHKITKRGQNVTFRCDPISEHNRLYWYRQTLGQGPEFLTYFQNEAQLEKSRLLSDRFSAERPKGSFSTLEIQRTEQGDSAMYLCASSRQKENGYTFGSGTRLTVV.